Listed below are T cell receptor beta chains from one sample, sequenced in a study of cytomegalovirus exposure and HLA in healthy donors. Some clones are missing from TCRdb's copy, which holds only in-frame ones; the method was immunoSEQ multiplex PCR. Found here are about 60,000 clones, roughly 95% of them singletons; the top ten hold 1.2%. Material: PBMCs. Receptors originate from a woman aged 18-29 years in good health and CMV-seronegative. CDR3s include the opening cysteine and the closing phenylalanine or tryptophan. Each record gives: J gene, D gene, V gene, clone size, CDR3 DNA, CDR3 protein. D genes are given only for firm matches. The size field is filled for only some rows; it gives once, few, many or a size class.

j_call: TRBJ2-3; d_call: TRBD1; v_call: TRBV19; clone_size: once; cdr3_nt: TGTGCCAGTACCCCGGGACAGGGGTTCACAGATACGCAGTATTTT; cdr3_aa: CASTPGQGFTDTQYF
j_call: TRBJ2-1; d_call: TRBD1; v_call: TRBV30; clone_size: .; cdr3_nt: TGTGCCTGGAGTGTACGGAACAGGGGTCGGCAGTTCTTC; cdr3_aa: CAWSVRNRGRQFF
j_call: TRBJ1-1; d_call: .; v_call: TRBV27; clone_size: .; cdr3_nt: TGTGCCAGCAGCCCCCCGCGAGGGCAGGGGGCTTTCTTT; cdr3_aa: CASSPPRGQGAFF
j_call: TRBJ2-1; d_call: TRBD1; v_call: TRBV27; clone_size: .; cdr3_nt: TGTGCCAGCGGGACAGGGGGGCATCCCTCCTACAATGAGCAGTTCTTC; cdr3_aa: CASGTGGHPSYNEQFF
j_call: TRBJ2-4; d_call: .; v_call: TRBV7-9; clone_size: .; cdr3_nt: TGTGCCAGCAGCTTAGCGGGGGGACAGCAAAACATTCAGTACTTC; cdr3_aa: CASSLAGGQQNIQYF
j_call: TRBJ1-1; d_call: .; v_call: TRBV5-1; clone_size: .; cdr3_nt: TGCGCCAGCAGCATGAGGGCTGACACTGAAGCTTTCTTT; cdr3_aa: CASSMRADTEAFF
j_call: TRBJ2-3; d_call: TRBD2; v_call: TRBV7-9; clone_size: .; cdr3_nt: TGTGCCAGCAGCTCGCCAATTAGCGGGGATAGCACAGATACGCAGTATTTT; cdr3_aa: CASSSPISGDSTDTQYF
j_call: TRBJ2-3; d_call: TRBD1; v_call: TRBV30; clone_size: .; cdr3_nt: TGTGCCTGCCGACGACCTCTCACAGGGGGCCCAGATACGCAGTATTTT; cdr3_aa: CACRRPLTGGPDTQYF
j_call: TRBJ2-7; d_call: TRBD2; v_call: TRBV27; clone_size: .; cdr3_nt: TGTGCCAGCAAACTCGTAGCGGGAGGGCCTTACGAGCAGTACTTC; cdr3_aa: CASKLVAGGPYEQYF
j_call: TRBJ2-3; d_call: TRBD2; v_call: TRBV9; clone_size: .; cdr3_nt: TGTGCCAGCAGCCGCGGGACTAGCGGGCGCGGCCCGGATACGCAGTATTTT; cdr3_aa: CASSRGTSGRGPDTQYF
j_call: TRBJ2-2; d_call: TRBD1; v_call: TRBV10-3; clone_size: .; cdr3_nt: TGTGCCATCAGACTAGACAGGGCGAACACCGGGGAGCTGTTTTTT; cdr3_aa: CAIRLDRANTGELFF
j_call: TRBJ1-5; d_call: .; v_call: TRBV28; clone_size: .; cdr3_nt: TGTGCCAGCAGTACCCCCCGGGAGAGGGGTCAGCCCCAGCATTTT; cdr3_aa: CASSTPRERGQPQHF
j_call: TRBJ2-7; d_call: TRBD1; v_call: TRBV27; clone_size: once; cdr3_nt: TGTGCCACCACGGGACAGGGAACCTACGAGCAGTACTTC; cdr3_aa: CATTGQGTYEQYF
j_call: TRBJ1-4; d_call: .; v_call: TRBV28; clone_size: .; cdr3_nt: TGTGCCAGCAGTTTATTGGGCGAAAAACTGTTTTTT; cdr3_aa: CASSLLGEKLFF
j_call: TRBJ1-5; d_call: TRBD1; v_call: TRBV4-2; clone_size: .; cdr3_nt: TGTGCCAGCAGCCAAGCGACAGGGGTGGGTCAGCCCCAGCATTTT; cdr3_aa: CASSQATGVGQPQHF
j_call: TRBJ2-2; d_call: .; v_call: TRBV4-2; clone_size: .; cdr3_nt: TGTGCCAGCAGCCAAGATCCCCAATCCGGGGAGCTGTTTTTT; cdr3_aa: CASSQDPQSGELFF
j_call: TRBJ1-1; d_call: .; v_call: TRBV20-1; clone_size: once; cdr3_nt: TGCAGTGCTAGAGCAGACAGTGAAGCTTTCTTT; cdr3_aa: CSARADSEAFF
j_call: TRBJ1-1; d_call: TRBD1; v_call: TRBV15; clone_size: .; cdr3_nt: TGTGCCACCAGCAGAGGACAGGGGTTAGTGGCTGAAGCTTTCTTT; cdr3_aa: CATSRGQGLVAEAFF
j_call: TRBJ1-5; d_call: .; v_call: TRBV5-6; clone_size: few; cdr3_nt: TGTGCCAGCAGCTTCAGGGGAGGGGGCAATCAGCCCCAGCATTTT; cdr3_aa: CASSFRGGGNQPQHF
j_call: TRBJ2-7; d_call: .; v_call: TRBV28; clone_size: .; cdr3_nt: TGTGCCAGCACGGCAGGGGGGATCCGGTACGAGCAGTACTTC; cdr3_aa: CASTAGGIRYEQYF
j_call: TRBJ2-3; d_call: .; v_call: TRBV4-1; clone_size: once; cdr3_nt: TGCGCCAGCAGCCCGGATGGGCGCACAGATACGCAGTATTTT; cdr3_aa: CASSPDGRTDTQYF
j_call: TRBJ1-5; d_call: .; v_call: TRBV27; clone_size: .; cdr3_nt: TGTGCCAGCAGTCCAGGGGCAGGGTCAGGTCAGCCCCAGCATTTT; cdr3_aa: CASSPGAGSGQPQHF
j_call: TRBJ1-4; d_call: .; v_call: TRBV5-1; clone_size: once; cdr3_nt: TGCGCCAGCAGCTTGGTGTCCCATAATGAAAAACTGTTTTTT; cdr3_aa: CASSLVSHNEKLFF
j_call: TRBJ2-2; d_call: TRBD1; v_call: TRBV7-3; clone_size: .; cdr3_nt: TGTGCCAGCAGCTCCCGAACAGGGGGCGGCACCGGGGAGCTGTTTTTT; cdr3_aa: CASSSRTGGGTGELFF
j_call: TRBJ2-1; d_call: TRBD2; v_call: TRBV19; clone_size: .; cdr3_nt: TGTGCCAGTAGTATACCAAGCGGGGGTTCCTGGCAGTTCTTC; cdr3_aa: CASSIPSGGSWQFF
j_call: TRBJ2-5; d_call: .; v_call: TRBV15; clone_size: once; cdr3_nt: TGTGCCACCAGCAGAGGGGGCACACGGGAGACCCAGTACTTC; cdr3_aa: CATSRGGTRETQYF
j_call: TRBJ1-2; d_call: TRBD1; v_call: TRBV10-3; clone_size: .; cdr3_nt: TGTGCCACTCAGGACAGGGGGCTCGTTGTTGGCTACACCTTC; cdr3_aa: CATQDRGLVVGYTF
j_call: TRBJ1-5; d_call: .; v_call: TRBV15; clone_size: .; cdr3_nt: TGTGCCACCAGCTGGGTCAGGGAGGGGAATCAGCCCCAGCATTTT; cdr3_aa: CATSWVREGNQPQHF